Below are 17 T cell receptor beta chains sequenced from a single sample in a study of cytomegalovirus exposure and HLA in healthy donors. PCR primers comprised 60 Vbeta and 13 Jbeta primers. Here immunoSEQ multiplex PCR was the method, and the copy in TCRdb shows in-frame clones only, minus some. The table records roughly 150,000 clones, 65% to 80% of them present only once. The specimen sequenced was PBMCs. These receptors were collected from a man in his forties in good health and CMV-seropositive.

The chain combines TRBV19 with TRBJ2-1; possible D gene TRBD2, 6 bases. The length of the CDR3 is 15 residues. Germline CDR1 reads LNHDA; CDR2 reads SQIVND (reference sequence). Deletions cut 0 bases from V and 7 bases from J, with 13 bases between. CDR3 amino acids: CASSIEGGRKNEQFF. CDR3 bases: TGTGCCAGTAGTATAGAAGGTGGGAGGAAAAATGAGCAGTTCTTC.

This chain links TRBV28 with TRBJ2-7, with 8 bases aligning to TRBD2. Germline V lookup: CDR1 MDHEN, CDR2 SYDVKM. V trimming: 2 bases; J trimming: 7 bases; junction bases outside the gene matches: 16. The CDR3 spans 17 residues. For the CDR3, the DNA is TGTGCCAGCAGTTTACCCGGGTTAGCGGGGACTTCGGGGGAGCAGTACTTC. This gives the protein CASSLPGLAGTSGEQYF.

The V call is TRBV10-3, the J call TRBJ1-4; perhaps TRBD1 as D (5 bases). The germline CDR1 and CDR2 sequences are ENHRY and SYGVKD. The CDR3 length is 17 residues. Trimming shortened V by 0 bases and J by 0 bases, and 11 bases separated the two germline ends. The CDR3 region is CAISESTGGSTNEKLFF. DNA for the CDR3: TGTGCCATCAGTGAGTCTACGGGGGGATCAACTAATGAAAAACTGTTTTTT.

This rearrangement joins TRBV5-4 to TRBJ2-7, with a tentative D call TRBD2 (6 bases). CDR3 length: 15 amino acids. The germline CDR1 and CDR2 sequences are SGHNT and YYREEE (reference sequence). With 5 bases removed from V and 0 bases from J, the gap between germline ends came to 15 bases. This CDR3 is CASRGGTADSYEQYF. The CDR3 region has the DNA TGTGCCAGCAGGGGCGGGACGGCCGACTCCTACGAGCAGTACTTC. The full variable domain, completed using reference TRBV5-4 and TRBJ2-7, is ETGVTQSPTHLIKTRGQQVTLRCSSQSGHNTVSWYQQALGQGPQFIFQYYREEENGRGNFPPRFSGLQFPNYSSELNVNALELDDSALYLCASRGGTADSYEQYFGPGTRLTVT.

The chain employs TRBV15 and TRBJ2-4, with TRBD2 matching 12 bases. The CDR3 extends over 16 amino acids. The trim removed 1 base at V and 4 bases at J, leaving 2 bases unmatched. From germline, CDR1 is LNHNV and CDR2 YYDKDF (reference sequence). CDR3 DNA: TGTGCCACCAGCAGAGGGACTAGCGGGACTAAAAACATTCAGTACTTC. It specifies CATSRGTSGTKNIQYF.

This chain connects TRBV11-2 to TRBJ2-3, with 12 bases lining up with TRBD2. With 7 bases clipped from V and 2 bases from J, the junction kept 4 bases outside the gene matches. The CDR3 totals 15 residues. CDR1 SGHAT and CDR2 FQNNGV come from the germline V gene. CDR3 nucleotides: TGTGCCAGCACCTGGACTAGCGGGAACACAGATACGCAGTATTTT. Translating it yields CASTWTSGNTDTQYF.

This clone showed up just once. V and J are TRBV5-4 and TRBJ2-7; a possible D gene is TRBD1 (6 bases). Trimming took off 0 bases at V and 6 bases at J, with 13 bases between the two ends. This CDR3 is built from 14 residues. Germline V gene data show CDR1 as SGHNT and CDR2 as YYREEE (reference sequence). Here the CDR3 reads CASSLGRGTLEQYF. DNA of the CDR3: TGTGCCAGCAGCTTGGGCAGGGGTACCCTCGAGCAGTACTTC.

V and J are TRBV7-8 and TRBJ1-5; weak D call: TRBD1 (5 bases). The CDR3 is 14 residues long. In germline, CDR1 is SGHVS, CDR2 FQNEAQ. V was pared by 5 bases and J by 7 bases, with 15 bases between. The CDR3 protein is CASSPSRDGQPQHF. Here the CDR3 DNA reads TGTGCCAGCAGCCCAAGCAGGGATGGACAGCCCCAGCATTTT.

The CDR3 region is CASSLLAGGGNEQFF. The CDR3 nucleotides are TGCGCCAGCAGCTTGCTAGCGGGAGGGGGCAATGAGCAGTTCTTC. The chain couples TRBV5-1 to TRBJ2-1; 12 bases are shared with TRBD2. The junction had 2 bases not matched to a gene; V was cut back by 1 base and J by 6 bases. This CDR3 region has 15 residues. CDR1 and CDR2 (germline): SGHRS, YFSETQ.

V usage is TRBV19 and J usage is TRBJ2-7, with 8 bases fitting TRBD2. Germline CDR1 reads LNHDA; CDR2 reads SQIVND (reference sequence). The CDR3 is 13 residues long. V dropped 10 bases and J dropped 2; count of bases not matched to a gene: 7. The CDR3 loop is CATGREGTYEQYF. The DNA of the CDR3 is TGTGCCACTGGTCGGGAGGGAACCTACGAGCAGTACTTC.

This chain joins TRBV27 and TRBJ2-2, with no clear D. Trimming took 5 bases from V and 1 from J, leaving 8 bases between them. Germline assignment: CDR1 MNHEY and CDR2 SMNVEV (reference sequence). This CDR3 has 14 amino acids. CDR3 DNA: TGTGCCAGCAGTCTCTACGAGAACACCGGGGAGCTGTTTTTT. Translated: CASSLYENTGELFF.

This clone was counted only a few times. The CDR3 bases are TGTGCCAGCAGTGCCCTGACAGGGGAGCCCGGGGAGCTGTTTTTT. Translation gives CASSALTGEPGELFF. The chain is built from TRBV6-1 and TRBJ2-2; 8 bases align to TRBD1. The V and J ends lost 4 bases and 6 bases, in that order; junction bases with no gene match: 7. The CDR3 runs to 15 residues. Germline V gene sequence: CDR1 MNHNS, CDR2 SASEGT.

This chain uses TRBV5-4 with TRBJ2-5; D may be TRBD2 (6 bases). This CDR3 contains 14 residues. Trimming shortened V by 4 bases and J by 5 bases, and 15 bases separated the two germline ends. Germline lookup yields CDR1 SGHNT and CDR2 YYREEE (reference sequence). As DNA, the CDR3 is TGTGCCAGCAGCGGCGGGATCCAGGGTGAGACCCAGTACTTC. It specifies CASSGGIQGETQYF.

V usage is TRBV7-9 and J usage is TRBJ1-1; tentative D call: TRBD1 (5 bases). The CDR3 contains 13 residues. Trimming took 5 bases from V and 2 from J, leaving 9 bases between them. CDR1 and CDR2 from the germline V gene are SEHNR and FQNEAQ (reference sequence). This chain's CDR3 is CASSRRENTEAFF. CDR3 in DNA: TGTGCCAGCAGCCGCAGGGAAAACACTGAAGCTTTCTTT. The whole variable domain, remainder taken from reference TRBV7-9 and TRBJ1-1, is DTGVSQNPRHKITKRGQNVTFRCDPISEHNRLYWYRQTLGQGPEFLTYFQNEAQLEKSRLLSDRFSAERPKGSFSTLEIQRTEQGDSAMYLCASSRRENTEAFFGQGTRLTVV.

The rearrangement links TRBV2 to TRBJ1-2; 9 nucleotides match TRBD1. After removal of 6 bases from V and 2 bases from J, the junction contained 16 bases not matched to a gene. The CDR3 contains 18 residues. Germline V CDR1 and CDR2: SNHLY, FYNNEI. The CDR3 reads CASSESRTGVRSNYGYTF. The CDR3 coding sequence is TGTGCCAGCAGCGAAAGCCGGACAGGGGTCAGATCAAACTATGGCTACACCTTC.

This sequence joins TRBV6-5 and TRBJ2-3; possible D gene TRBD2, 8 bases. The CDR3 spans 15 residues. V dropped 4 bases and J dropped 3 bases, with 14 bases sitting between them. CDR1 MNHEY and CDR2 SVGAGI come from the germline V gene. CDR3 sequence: CASSFIAGQTDTQYF. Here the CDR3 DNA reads TGTGCCAGCAGTTTTATAGCGGGACAGACAGATACGCAGTATTTT.

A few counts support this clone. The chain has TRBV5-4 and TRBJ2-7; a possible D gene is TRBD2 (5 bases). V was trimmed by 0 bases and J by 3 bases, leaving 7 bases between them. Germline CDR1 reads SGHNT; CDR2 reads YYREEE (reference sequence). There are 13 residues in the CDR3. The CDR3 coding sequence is TGTGCCAGCAGCTTGGGCGGAGGCTACGAGCAGTACTTC. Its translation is CASSLGGGYEQYF. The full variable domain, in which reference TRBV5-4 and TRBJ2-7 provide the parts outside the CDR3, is ETGVTQSPTHLIKTRGQQVTLRCSSQSGHNTVSWYQQALGQGPQFIFQYYREEENGRGNFPPRFSGLQFPNYSSELNVNALELDDSALYLCASSLGGGYEQYFGPGTRLTVT.